This T cell receptor (beta chain) appears in the sequencing data of a study of Ad26.COV2.S vaccination and SARS-CoV-2 variants. Study in general: Into the muscle, Ad26.COV2.S was dosed once or twice, 56 days apart. Findings of the study overall: Vaccine recipients had higher spike-specific TCR breadth than placebo recipients.

The CDR3 runs to 17 residues. After removal of 5 bases from V and 4 bases from J, the junction contained 11 bases not matched to a gene. Germline CDR1 is SGHAT and CDR2 is FQNNGV. Documented treatment: about 20 received Ad26.COV2.S at low or high dose, single or two shots; roughly five received placebo; per-sample allocation not given. Repertoires come from day 63 after the first vaccine or placebo injection. The vaccine antigen was prefusion-stabilized Wuhan SARS-CoV-2 spike. In the case of this clone: Its antigen is unknown.

Data came from immunoSEQ multiplex PCR; TCRdb stores just in-frame clones and leaves some out. The table lists some 340,000 clones, around four fifths of them singletons. Sequenced material: peripheral blood, taken in a trial of Ad26.COV2.S vaccine versus placebo. The rearrangement uses TRBV11-2 and TRBJ2-2; TRBD1 matches 9 bases. The receptor's source is a person between 18 and 65 years old who received the Ad26.COV2.S COVID-19 vaccine or a placebo. The CDR3 nucleotides read TGTGCCAGCAGCCTCGGACCGGGACAGGGTTCCACCGGGGAGCTGTTTTTT. It specifies CASSLGPGQGSTGELFF.